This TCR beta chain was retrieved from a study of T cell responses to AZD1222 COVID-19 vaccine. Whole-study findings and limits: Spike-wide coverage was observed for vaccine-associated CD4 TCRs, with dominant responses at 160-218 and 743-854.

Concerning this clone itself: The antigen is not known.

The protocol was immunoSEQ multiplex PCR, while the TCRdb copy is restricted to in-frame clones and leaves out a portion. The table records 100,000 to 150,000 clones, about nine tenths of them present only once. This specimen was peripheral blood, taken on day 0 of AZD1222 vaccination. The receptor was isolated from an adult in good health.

In nucleotides, the CDR3 is TGCAGCGTTGGAGAGGTAGGGCCTAACTATGGCTACACCTTC. Translation gives CSVGEVGPNYGYTF. This chain uses TRBV29-1 with TRBJ1-2; D not certain. The V gene lost 4 bases and the J gene lost 0 bases, with 12 bases spanning the gap. The V gene's germline CDR1 is SQVTM and CDR2 ANQGSEA. The CDR3 runs 14 residues.